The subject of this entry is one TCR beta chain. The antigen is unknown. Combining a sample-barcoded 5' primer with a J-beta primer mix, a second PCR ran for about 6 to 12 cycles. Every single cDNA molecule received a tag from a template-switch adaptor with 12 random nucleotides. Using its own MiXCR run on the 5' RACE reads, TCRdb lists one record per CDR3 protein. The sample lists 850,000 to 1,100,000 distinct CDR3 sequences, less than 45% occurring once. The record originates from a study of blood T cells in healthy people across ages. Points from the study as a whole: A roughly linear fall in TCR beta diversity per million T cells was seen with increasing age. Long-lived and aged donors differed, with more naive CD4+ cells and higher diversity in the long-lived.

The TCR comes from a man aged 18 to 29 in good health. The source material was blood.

This CDR3 reads CASSPTGTTPVAKNIQYF. The DNA for the CDR3 is TGCGCCAGCAGCCCTACCGGGACAACTCCTGTAGCCAAAAACATTCAGTACTTC. The J gene is TRBJ2-4, the V gene TRBV4-1; a weak D match, TRBD1 (6 bases). The CDR3 has 18 amino acids. Trimming shortened V by 4 bases and J by 0 bases, and 19 bases separated the two germline ends. CDR1 is MGHRA and CDR2 is YSYEKL in the germline V gene.